This is a list of T cell receptor beta chains from one sample in a study of T cell changes during pregnancy in multiple sclerosis. Only in-frame clones appear in the TCRdb table, and some are missing; sequencing was by immunoSEQ multiplex PCR. The sample holds tens of thousands of clones; 90% are singletons and the top ten take approximately 0.52%. Sequenced material: CD4+ T cells from peripheral blood mononuclear cells, taken in the second trimester of pregnancy. The receptor set was obtained from a female donor with multiple sclerosis, enrolled in a pregnancy study. Each CDR3 is given with its conserved first and last residue. Each record gives: clone size, D gene, J gene, V gene, CDR3 DNA, CDR3 protein. The D gene is left open where the match is weak. Rows give clone size only sometimes, using once, few, many, or a class for an expanded clone.

>.|TRBD1|TRBJ2-5|TRBV11-2
TGTGCCAGCAGCTCCCGAATGCACACTCAGGGGGAAGAGACCCAGTACTTC
CASSSRMHTQGEETQYF
>once|.|TRBJ1-5|TRBV19
TGTGCCAGTAGTATAACCAGAAACAATCAGCCCCAGCATTTT
CASSITRNNQPQHF
>.|TRBD2|TRBJ2-3|TRBV5-4
TGTGCCAGCACAAAGCGGGAGAGCACAGATACGCAGTATTTT
CASTKRESTDTQYF
>.|TRBD1|TRBJ1-1|TRBV7-9
TGTGCCAGCAGCGCTGCGGACAGGGCCAACACTGAAGCTTTCTTT
CASSAADRANTEAFF
>.|TRBD2|TRBJ2-1|TRBV5-6
TGTGCCAGCAGCACTCCCGGGACTAGATCGAGGGAGCAGTTCTTC
CASSTPGTRSREQFF
>.|TRBD2|TRBJ2-2|TRBV4-1
TGCGCCAGCAGCCAAGAAATAGCGGGAGGGCCCAGGGCCGGGGAGCTGTTTTTT
CASSQEIAGGPRAGELFF
>once|TRBD2|TRBJ2-1|TRBV7-2
TGTGCCAGCAGCTTAAGGAGTCGCGGGAGTGGCGGGAATGAGCAGTTCTTC
CASSLRSRGSGGNEQFF
>.|TRBD1|TRBJ1-1|TRBV27
TGTGCCAGCAGCTATCAGGGACAGAACTTAAGGAGCGAAGCTTTCTTT
CASSYQGQNLRSEAFF
>.|TRBD1|TRBJ2-1|TRBV9
TGTGCCAGCAGCGTAGGATGGCAGGGGGCCCGCGAGCAGTTCTTC
CASSVGWQGAREQFF
>.|.|TRBJ2-6|TRBV27
TGTGCCAGCAGTTTAGTCGGACTCTCTGGGGCCAACGTCCTGACTTTC
CASSLVGLSGANVLTF
>.|.|TRBJ2-5|TRBV6-5
TGTGCCAGCAGTTACTCGAGGAGGACGGAGACCCAGTACTTC
CASSYSRRTETQYF
>.|.|TRBJ2-2|TRBV29-1
TGCAGCGTTCTTAGGGTGGGAGCGAACACCGGGGAGCTGTTTTTT
CSVLRVGANTGELFF
>.|.|TRBJ1-5|TRBV21-1
TGTGCCAGCAGCAAAGGGAGACAGACAGCCAATCAGCCCCAGCATTTT
CASSKGRQTANQPQHF
>.|.|TRBJ2-7|TRBV28
TGTGCCAGCAGTTTATCCACTTTGAATAATTACGAGCAGTACTTC
CASSLSTLNNYEQYF
>.|.|TRBJ1-1|TRBV7-9
TGTGCCAGCAGCCCGGGAGCACGCACTGAAGCTTTCTTT
CASSPGARTEAFF
>.|.|TRBJ2-7|TRBV7-8
TGTGCCAGCAGCCAAGGGAGGACGCCCCCTTACGAGCAGTACTTC
CASSQGRTPPYEQYF
>.|.|TRBJ2-7|TRBV21-1
TGTGCCAGCATCTTGCGGACTAGCGGATACGAGCAGTACTTC
CASILRTSGYEQYF
>.|TRBD1|TRBJ1-5|TRBV19
TGTGCCAGTAGGATGGACAGGGGTTACAATCAGCCCCAGCATTTT
CASRMDRGYNQPQHF
>once|.|TRBJ2-5|TRBV29-1
TGCAGCGTTGCCGGGCCGAGCGGCGAGACCCAGTACTTC
CSVAGPSGETQYF
>.|.|TRBJ2-3|TRBV6-1
TGTGCCAGCAGTGAAGCATTCTGGCGGGTTAGCACAGATACGCAGTATTTT
CASSEAFWRVSTDTQYF
>.|.|TRBJ2-2|TRBV6-7
TGTGCCAGCAGTTACTCGTTCGGTCGGACAACAACCGGGGAGCTGTTTTTT
CASSYSFGRTTTGELFF
>.|TRBD1|TRBJ2-1|TRBV7-2
TGTGCCAGCAGCTCACAACAGGGGGTTACACACAATGAGCAGTTCTTC
CASSSQQGVTHNEQFF
>.|TRBD2|TRBJ2-5|TRBV6-5
TGTGCCAGCAGTTACTCGGCTAGCGGGAGCAGGGAGACCCAGTACTTC
CASSYSASGSRETQYF
>once|.|TRBJ2-4|TRBV2
TGTGCCAGCAGGCGGGATATAGGGGCCAAAAACATTCAGTACTTC
CASRRDIGAKNIQYF
>.|TRBD1|TRBJ2-1|TRBV19
TGTGCCAGTAGGGGACAGGGGGTTGTCTATGAGCAGTTCTTC
CASRGQGVVYEQFF
>.|.|TRBJ2-1|TRBV7-2
TGTGCCAGCAGCCCCGGGACTCACAATGAGCAGTTCTTC
CASSPGTHNEQFF
>.|TRBD2|TRBJ2-7|TRBV7-9
TGTGCCAGCAGCCCTAGCGGGAGTTACGAGCAGTACTTC
CASSPSGSYEQYF
>.|.|TRBJ2-1|TRBV18
TGTGCCAGCTCACCCGACGGGAGTTATTCCTACAATGAGCAGTTCTTC
CASSPDGSYSYNEQFF
>.|TRBD1|TRBJ2-7|TRBV7-2
TGTGCCAGCAGCTTCTTCAACATAGGACAGGGTGGACGCTACGAGCAGTACTTC
CASSFFNIGQGGRYEQYF
>.|TRBD1|TRBJ2-1|TRBV10-1
TGCGCCAGGACAGGGGGCTCCTACAATGAGCAGTTCTTC
CARTGGSYNEQFF
>.|.|TRBJ2-7|TRBV6-1
TGTGCCAGTCCGGACACTTCGACCTACGAGCAGTACTTC
CASPDTSTYEQYF
>.|.|TRBJ2-7|TRBV5-1
TGCGCCAGCAGCCCCTCGCGGGACCCGTCCTACGAGCAGTACTTC
CASSPSRDPSYEQYF
>.|.|TRBJ2-2|TRBV18
TGTGCCAGCTCACCTCTTGACACCGGGGAGCTGTTTTTT
CASSPLDTGELFF
>few|.|TRBJ1-4|TRBV29-1
TGCAGCGTTCCAGTTGATGAAAAACTGTTTTTT
CSVPVDEKLFF
>.|TRBD1|TRBJ2-2|TRBV6-5
TGTGCCAGCAGGAGACAGGGGGAAAAAATCGGGGAGCTGTTTTTT
CASRRQGEKIGELFF
>.|.|TRBJ1-1|TRBV19
TGTGCCAGTAGTATAAGTCGGGGGGCGGTGGATGAGGCTTTCTTT
CASSISRGAVDEAFF